This T cell receptor (beta chain) was captured in a study of a mutant IDH1 vaccine in newly diagnosed glioma. Study at large: Either 4-6 weeks after radiotherapy alone or alongside temozolomide, vaccination was begun.

Germline lookup yields CDR1 LNHDA and CDR2 SQIVND (reference sequence). The CDR3 spans 18 residues. The V gene end was trimmed by 3 bases and the J gene end by 3 bases; junction bases not matched to a gene: 6. Indicated time point: week 23, last vaccination. Vaccine doses each comprised 300 ug of mutant IDH1 20-mer peptide, with topical imiquimod. Only in-frame clones appear in the TCRdb table, and some are missing; sequencing was by immunoSEQ multiplex PCR. The table includes fewer than 45,000 clones, 80% to 95% detected once. With respect to this clone: Its antigen is still unknown.

The chain recombines TRBV19 with TRBJ2-6; 12 nucleotides line up with TRBD2. The clonotype comes from a middle-aged man with glioma. This specimen was PBMCs, taken from a glioma patient whose treatment included an IDH1 peptide vaccine. CDR3 region: CASSMELAGGRGANVLTF. The CDR3 DNA follows: TGTGCCAGTAGTATGGAGCTAGCGGGAGGGCGTGGGGCCAACGTCCTGACTTTC.